This record covers a single T cell receptor (beta chain). The sample comes from a study of blood T cell repertoires in COVID-19. Study-level information: Both acute and convalescent COVID-19 samples were obtained from the United States, Italy and Spain. Sources were T cells, B-cell-depleted T cells, or PBMCs; the material itself was cDNA or gDNA.

Repertoires were generated with immunoSEQ multiplex PCR, while TCRdb's copy carries only in-frame clones and drops some. The sample lists some 89,000 clones, roughly four fifths occurring once. Sequencing was carried out using peripheral blood. The clonotype was recovered from a woman older than 75 with acute or convalescent COVID-19.

The CDR3 is CAISESNSLAGNTIYF. As DNA, the CDR3 is TGTGCCATCAGTGAGTCGAACAGTCTGGCTGGAAACACCATATATTTT. This chain uses TRBV10-3 with TRBJ1-3; D is ambiguous. This CDR3 contains 16 residues. V was shortened by 0 bases and J by 2 bases, with 11 bases between the two germline ends. Germline assignment: CDR1 ENHRY and CDR2 SYGVKD.